This T cell receptor beta chain was recovered during a study of control samples from healthy donors and cancer patients. V shed 3 bases and J shed 3 bases, with 9 bases lying between them. This CDR3 spans 13 amino acids. Per germline, CDR1 PRHDT and CDR2 FYEKMQ (reference sequence). Sequenced by immunoSEQ multiplex PCR; TCRdb stores in-frame clones only, minus some. The table shows 150,000 to 200,000 clones, with around 90% occurring only once. The rearrangement links TRBV13 to TRBJ2-7; D is perhaps TRBD2 (5 bases). What was sequenced was blood. This receptor was identified in a man younger than 35 in good health. CDR3 loop: CASSLGRDYEQYF. CDR3 DNA sequence: TGTGCCAGCAGCTTGGGCCGGGACTACGAGCAGTACTTC.